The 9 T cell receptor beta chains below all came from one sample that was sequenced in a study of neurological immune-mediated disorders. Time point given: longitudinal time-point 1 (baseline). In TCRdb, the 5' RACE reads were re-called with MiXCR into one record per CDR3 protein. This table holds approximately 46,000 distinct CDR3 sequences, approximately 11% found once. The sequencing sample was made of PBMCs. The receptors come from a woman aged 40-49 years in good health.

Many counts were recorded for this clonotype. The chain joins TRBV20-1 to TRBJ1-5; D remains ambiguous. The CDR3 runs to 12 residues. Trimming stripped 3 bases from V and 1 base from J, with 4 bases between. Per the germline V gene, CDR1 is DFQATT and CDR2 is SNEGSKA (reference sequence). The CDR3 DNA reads TGCAGTGCTAGTGACAGCAATCAGCCCCAGCATTTT. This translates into CSASDSNQPQHF.

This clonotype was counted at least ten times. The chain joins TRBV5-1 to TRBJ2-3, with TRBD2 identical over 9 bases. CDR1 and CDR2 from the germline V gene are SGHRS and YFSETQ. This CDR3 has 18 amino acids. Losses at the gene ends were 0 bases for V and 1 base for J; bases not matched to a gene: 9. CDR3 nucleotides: TGCGCCAGCAGCTTGGAGATTAGCGGGAGAATCGGCACAGATACGCAGTATTTT. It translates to CASSLEISGRIGTDTQYF.

This CDR3 reads CASSVEHISSYNEQFF. The CDR3 DNA follows: TGTGCCAGCAGCGTAGAGCACATCAGCTCCTACAATGAGCAGTTCTTC. This chain links TRBV9 with TRBJ2-1; D remains unclear. V was shortened by 0 bases and J by 0 bases, with 10 bases between the two germline ends. The CDR3 sequence is 16 residues long. Germline CDR1 and CDR2: SGDLS and YYNGEE.

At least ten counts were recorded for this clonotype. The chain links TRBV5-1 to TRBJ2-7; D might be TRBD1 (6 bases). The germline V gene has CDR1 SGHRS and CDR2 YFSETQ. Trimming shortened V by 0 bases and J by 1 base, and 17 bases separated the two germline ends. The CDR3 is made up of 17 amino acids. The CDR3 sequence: CASSLARQQGKSYEQYF. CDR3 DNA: TGCGCCAGCAGCTTGGCCAGACAACAGGGAAAATCCTACGAGCAGTACTTC.

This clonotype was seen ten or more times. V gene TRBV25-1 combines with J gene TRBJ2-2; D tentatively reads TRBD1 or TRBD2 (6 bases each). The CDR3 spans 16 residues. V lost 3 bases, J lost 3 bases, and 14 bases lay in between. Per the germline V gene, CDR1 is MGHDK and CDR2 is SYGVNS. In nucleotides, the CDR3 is TGTGCCAGCAGTGACCTCGGGGGCCGGGACACCGGGGAGCTGTTTTTT. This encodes CASSDLGGRDTGELFF.

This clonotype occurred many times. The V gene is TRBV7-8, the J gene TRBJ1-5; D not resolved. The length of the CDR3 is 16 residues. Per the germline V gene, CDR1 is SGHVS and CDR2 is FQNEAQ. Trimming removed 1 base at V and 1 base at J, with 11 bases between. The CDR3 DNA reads TGTGCCAGCAGCTTAGAACCCCCAATCAGCAATCAGCCCCAGCATTTT. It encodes CASSLEPPISNQPQHF.

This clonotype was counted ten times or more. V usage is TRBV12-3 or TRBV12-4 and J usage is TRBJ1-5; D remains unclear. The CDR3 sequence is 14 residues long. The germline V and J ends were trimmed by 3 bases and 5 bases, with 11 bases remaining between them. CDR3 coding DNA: TGTGCCAGCAGTTTGAGGGTAGATTATCAGCCCCAGCATTTT. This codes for CASSLRVDYQPQHF.

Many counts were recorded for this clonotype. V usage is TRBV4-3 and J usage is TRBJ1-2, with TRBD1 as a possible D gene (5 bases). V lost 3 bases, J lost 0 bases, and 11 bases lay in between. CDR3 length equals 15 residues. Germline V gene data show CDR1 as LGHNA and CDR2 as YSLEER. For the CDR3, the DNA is TGCGCCAGCAGCCACGGGACGGAGACTAACTATGGCTACACCTTC. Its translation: CASSHGTETNYGYTF.

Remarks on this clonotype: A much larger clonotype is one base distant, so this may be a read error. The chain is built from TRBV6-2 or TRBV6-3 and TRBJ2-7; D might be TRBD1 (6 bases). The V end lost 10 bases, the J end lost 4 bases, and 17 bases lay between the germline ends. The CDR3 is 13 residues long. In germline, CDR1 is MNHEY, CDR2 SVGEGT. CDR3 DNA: TGTGCCAACATATGGAACAGGGAATACGAGCAGTACTTC. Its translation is CANIWNREYEQYF.